These 22 T cell receptor beta chains originate from one sample sequenced in a study of T cells after yellow fever vaccination. TCRdb passed the 5' RACE reads through MiXCR, listing each CDR3 protein once. The sample has 350,000 to 550,000 distinct CDR3 sequences, roughly 20% seen once. The sequencing here drew on PBMCs, taken before the yellow fever booster vaccination. The receptor set was obtained from a man aged 18 to 29 who received the YFV17D yellow fever vaccine.

The CDR3 DNA reads TGTGCCAGCAGCTTCCCACGGGGCTCGGACCGTGAGCAGTTCTTC. Translated, it gives CASSFPRGSDREQFF. The chain has TRBV11-2 and TRBJ2-1; either TRBD1 or TRBD2 may supply D (5 bases each). The CDR3 runs 15 residues. V dropped 3 bases and J dropped 9 bases, with 18 bases sitting between them. Germline CDR1 is SGHAT and CDR2 is FQNNGV.

The V and J genes are TRBV18 and TRBJ1-5; tentatively, D is TRBD1 (6 bases). The germline gives CDR1 KGHSH, CDR2 LQKENI. CDR3 length: 16 amino acids. The V end lost 4 bases, the J end lost 7 bases, and 20 bases lay between the germline ends. CDR3 sequence: CASSQSPGTWVQPQHF. The CDR3 region has the DNA TGTGCCAGCTCACAATCTCCCGGGACATGGGTACAGCCCCAGCATTTT.

CDR3 sequence (DNA): TGTGCCAGCGAGGACGGGACAGGGGGCGAAATTAATAGCAATCAGCCCCAGCATTTT. Encoded protein: CASEDGTGGEINSNQPQHF. The V gene is TRBV21-1, the J gene TRBJ1-5; the table calls TRBD1, which could not be checked here. TRBV21-1 is designated a pseudogene. This CDR3 has 19 amino acids.

This clonotype was detected only a few times. The V gene is TRBV4-1, the J gene TRBJ2-3, with D perhaps TRBD1 (6 bases). The germline V gene encodes CDR1 MGHRA and CDR2 YSYEKL. V lost 4 bases and J lost 1, with 12 bases in between. There are 15 residues in the CDR3. The CDR3: CASSPQWTGTDTQYF. The CDR3 DNA reads TGCGCCAGCAGCCCACAGTGGACAGGCACAGATACGCAGTATTTT.

V usage is TRBV20-1 and J usage is TRBJ2-3, with 14 bases fitting TRBD2. V was pared by 5 bases and J by 1 base, with 8 bases of the junction left unmatched. This CDR3 spans 17 amino acids. Germline lookup yields CDR1 DFQATT and CDR2 SNEGSKA (reference sequence). CDR3 region: CSAPGLAGGWGTDTQYF. In nucleotides, the CDR3 is TGCAGTGCTCCTGGACTAGCGGGGGGTTGGGGCACAGATACGCAGTATTTT.

The CDR3, as DNA: TGTGCCAGCAGTCCCAGGGGGCACTTGGTGGGGACCCAGTACTTC. Its protein product is CASSPRGHLVGTQYF. The chain couples TRBV12-3 or TRBV12-4 to TRBJ2-5, with TRBD1 matching 8 bases. The V and J ends lost 5 bases and 7 bases, in that order; junction bases with no gene match: 12. The CDR3 consists of 15 residues.

The V gene is TRBV24-1, the J gene TRBJ2-3, with D possibly being TRBD2 (6 bases). Germline assignment: CDR1 KGHDR and CDR2 SFDVKD. This CDR3 region has 14 residues. Trimming took 5 bases from V and 2 from J, leaving 10 bases between them. The CDR3 protein is CATSGRDSTDTQYF. CDR3 in DNA: TGTGCCACCAGTGGGAGGGACTCCACAGATACGCAGTATTTT.

This clonotype was seen more than once but under ten times. The V call is TRBV4-1, the J call TRBJ2-5; D possibly matches TRBD1 or TRBD2 (7 bases each). This CDR3 comprises 15 residues. From germline, CDR1 is MGHRA and CDR2 YSYEKL. The germline V and J ends were trimmed by 3 bases and 6 bases, with 17 bases remaining between them. CDR3 bases: TGCGCCAGCAGCCACGGGGAGGGGACAGTGAAGACCCAGTACTTC. Translating gives CASSHGEGTVKTQYF.

This chain connects TRBV10-3 to TRBJ2-5; D is tentatively TRBD1 or TRBD2 (5 bases each). The CDR3 is 12 amino acids. The V end lost 6 bases, the J end lost 1 base, and 6 bases lay between the germline ends. Germline V gene sequence: CDR1 ENHRY, CDR2 SYGVKD. The CDR3 spells CAIRGTQETQYF. In DNA form, the CDR3 reads TGTGCCATCAGGGGGACCCAAGAGACCCAGTACTTC.

This clonotype was detected a few times. The V gene is TRBV7-6, the J gene TRBJ1-1, with 7 bases identical to TRBD1. The V gene end was trimmed by 2 bases and the J gene end by 1 base; junction bases not matched to a gene: 7. This CDR3 contains 16 residues. Germline V gene sequence: CDR1 SGHVS, CDR2 FNYEAQ. CDR3 nucleotides: TGTGCCAGCAGCTTAACCAGGGGGTCAGCGAACACTGAAGCTTTCTTT. Translating gives CASSLTRGSANTEAFF.

The genes are TRBV5-6 and TRBJ1-3; no reliable D call. V dropped 0 bases and J dropped 7 bases, with 8 bases sitting between them. The CDR3 contains 13 residues. Germline V gene sequence: CDR1 SGHDT, CDR2 YYEEEE. CDR3 in DNA: TGTGCCAGCAGCTTGGGAGGGCCGAACACCATATATTTT. Translation gives CASSLGGPNTIYF. The entire variable domain, with the rest obtained from reference TRBV5-6 and TRBJ1-3, is as follows: DAGVTQSPTHLIKTRGQQVTLRCSPKSGHDTVSWYQQALGQGPQFIFQYYEEEERQRGNFPDRFSGHQFPNYSSELNVNALLLGDSALYLCASSLGGPNTIYFGEGSWLTVV.

This clonotype showed up just a few times. This chain uses TRBV7-6 with TRBJ1-5; no firm D call. This CDR3 comprises 14 residues. Germline CDR1 SGHVS, CDR2 FNYEAQ. With 5 bases removed from V and 6 bases from J, the gap between germline ends came to 14 bases. The CDR3 is CASSRDTSGQPQHF. DNA for the CDR3: TGTGCCAGCAGCCGAGACACCTCGGGTCAGCCCCAGCATTTT.

In its sample, this clonotype was seen a few times. This chain connects TRBV7-2 to TRBJ2-2, with TRBD2 matching 12 bases. The CDR3 is 18 amino acids. The germline gives CDR1 SGHTA, CDR2 FQGNSA. V shed 1 base and J 7 bases; nucleotides not matched to a gene: 10. This CDR3 is CASSLEGLAGGPYGELFF. The CDR3, as DNA: TGTGCCAGCAGCTTAGAAGGGCTAGCGGGGGGGCCGTACGGGGAGCTGTTTTTT.

The chain links TRBV29-1 to TRBJ1-4; no reliable D call. Deletions cut 4 bases from V and 5 bases from J, with 8 bases between. This CDR3 spans 12 amino acids. Germline V CDR1 and CDR2: SQVTM, ANQGSEA. As DNA, the CDR3 is TGCAGCGTTGCTCAGCAAAATGAAAAACTGTTTTTT. This translates into CSVAQQNEKLFF.

The chain links TRBV4-1 to TRBJ1-6, with D maybe TRBD1 (5 bases). V was clipped by 1 base and J by 1 base, with 11 bases between them. Germline V gene sequence: CDR1 MGHRA, CDR2 YSYEKL. The CDR3 consists of 17 residues. CDR3 protein: CASSQVGTWSYNSPLHF. The CDR3 region has the DNA TGCGCCAGCAGCCAAGTGGGGACTTGGTCCTATAATTCACCCCTCCACTTT.

The chain links TRBV20-1 to TRBJ1-1; the D is unclear. This CDR3 region has 13 residues. V dropped 0 bases and J dropped 3 bases, with 8 bases sitting between them. Germline V gene sequence: CDR1 DFQATT, CDR2 SNEGSKA (reference sequence). The CDR3 DNA reads TGCAGTGCTAGAGAGGACCATTACACTGAAGCTTTCTTT. Protein sequence: CSAREDHYTEAFF.

The table lists this clonotype with a few counts. This chain joins TRBV24-1 and TRBJ2-2; 7 bases match TRBD1. V shed 0 bases, J shed 7 bases, and the junction held 4 bases outside the gene matches. The germline CDR1 and CDR2 sequences are KGHDR and SFDVKD. This CDR3 comprises 15 residues. The CDR3 region has the DNA TGTGCCACCAGTGATTTGCGCAGGGGGATCGGGGAGCTGTTTTTT. It codes for CATSDLRRGIGELFF.

This clonotype was seen a few times. The chain combines TRBV15 with TRBJ1-5; 7 bases fit TRBD1. This CDR3 is built from 15 residues. CDR1 LNHNV and CDR2 YYDKDF come from the germline V gene (reference sequence). Trimming removed 3 bases from V and 2 bases from J; junction bases left unmatched: 4. As DNA, the CDR3 is TGTGCCACCAGCAGGGCTGACAGGGGCAATCAGCCCCAGCATTTT. It specifies CATSRADRGNQPQHF.

This clonotype was counted ten times or more. This chain links TRBV6-5 with TRBJ2-1; 9 bases map to TRBD1. Germline V gene sequence: CDR1 MNHEY, CDR2 SVGAGI. The CDR3 runs 13 residues. Trimming removed 10 bases from V and 9 bases from J; junction bases left unmatched: 10. CDR3 in DNA: TGTGCCACCATGTGGACAGGGGTTGCTGAGCAGTTCTTC. It translates to CATMWTGVAEQFF.

This chain's CDR3 is CASSPGQWETQYF. The CDR3 DNA follows: TGTGCCAGCTCACCCGGACAGTGGGAGACCCAGTACTTC. This chain connects TRBV18 to TRBJ2-5; D might be TRBD1 (6 bases). Germline V gene lookup returns CDR1 KGHSH and CDR2 LQKENI. The CDR3 consists of 13 residues. Trimming left V 3 bases short and J 5 bases short, with 10 bases between. The entire variable domain, with the rest obtained from reference TRBV18 and TRBJ2-5, is as follows: NAGVMQNPRHLVRRRGQEARLRCSPMKGHSHVYWYRQLPEEGLKFMVYLQKENIIDESGMPKERFSAEFPKEGPSILRIQQVVRGDSAAYFCASSPGQWETQYFGPGTRLLVL.

The chain joins TRBV2 to TRBJ2-7; 11 bases align to TRBD2. The V gene end was trimmed by 0 bases and the J gene end by 3 bases; junction bases not matched to a gene: 1. The CDR3 totals 15 residues. CDR1 and CDR2 from the germline V gene are SNHLY and FYNNEI. The CDR3 region is CASSEALAGGYEQYV. The CDR3 bases are TGTGCCAGCAGTGAAGCGCTAGCGGGGGGCTACGAGCAGTACGTC.

The gene calls are TRBV5-1 and TRBJ1-4; 10 nucleotides match TRBD1. The germline V gene has CDR1 SGHRS and CDR2 YFSETQ. V was pared by 4 bases and J by 8 bases, with 8 bases of the junction left unmatched. This CDR3 is 15 amino acids long. The CDR3 DNA follows: TGCGCCAGCAGCCCCACGACAGGGGGCAGCGAAAAACTGTTTTTT. This translates into CASSPTTGGSEKLFF.